The 22 T cell receptor beta chains reported below all come from one sample, sequenced in a study of blood T cell repertoires in COVID-19. Method: immunoSEQ multiplex PCR; TCRdb's copy keeps in-frame clones and lacks some. The sample shows around 300,000 clones, about nine tenths of them seen only once. Sequencing used peripheral blood. Every receptor here comes from a woman between 40 and 50 years old who had recovered from COVID-19.

V usage is TRBV20-1 and J usage is TRBJ1-1; D might be TRBD1 (5 bases). This CDR3 spans 15 amino acids. V lost 4 bases and J 1 base, leaving 16 bases between the germline ends. Germline V CDR1 and CDR2: DFQATT, SNEGSKA (reference sequence). The CDR3 loop reads CSAIDGGRKNTEAFF. The CDR3 nucleotides are TGCAGTGCTATTGACGGGGGGAGGAAGAACACTGAAGCTTTCTTT.

This clone has more than one count but fewer than ten. The genes are TRBV7-3 and TRBJ1-1; no clear D. This CDR3 comprises 15 residues. The ends were cut back, 0 bases at V and 3 bases at J, with 11 bases in the middle. The germline V gene encodes CDR1 SGHTA and CDR2 FQGTGA. The CDR3 sequence is CASSLTPGWDTEAFF. In DNA, the CDR3 is TGTGCCAGCAGCTTAACCCCAGGTTGGGACACTGAAGCTTTCTTT.

The chain combines TRBV7-2 with TRBJ2-2; 9 bases match TRBD2. Germline V gene sequence: CDR1 SGHTA, CDR2 FQGNSA. CDR3 size: 18 residues. With 5 bases clipped from V and 4 bases from J, the junction kept 14 bases outside the gene matches. The CDR3 loop reads CASSRSPVAGVATGELFF. CDR3 in DNA: TGTGCCAGCAGCCGGTCCCCAGTAGCGGGAGTTGCCACCGGGGAGCTGTTTTTT.

This clone was detected once. The chain combines TRBV23-1 with TRBJ2-7, with 7 bases identical to TRBD1. TRBV23-1 is an ORF; its function is uncertain. The CDR3 sequence is 14 residues long. V gave up 0 bases and J gave up 4 bases; unmatched junction bases: 3. CDR3 residues: CASSQSGQIYEQYF. CDR3 DNA sequence: TGCGCCAGCAGTCAATCGGGACAGATATACGAGCAGTACTTC.

This clone was detected once. This sequence joins TRBV7-9 and TRBJ1-1; 9 bases are a match to TRBD1. Germline V gene sequence: CDR1 SEHNR, CDR2 FQNEAQ (reference sequence). The CDR3 totals 15 residues. V was clipped by 4 bases and J by 4 bases; unmatched bases: 7. Here the CDR3 DNA reads TGTGCCAGCAGCTACCCCGGGACAGGGATCACTGAAGCTTTCTTT. This sequence encodes CASSYPGTGITEAFF.

This clone turned up a few times. This sample also contains other DNA sequences that code for the same CDR3. The gene calls are TRBV30 and TRBJ1-5; D is perhaps TRBD1 (6 bases). Germline V CDR1 and CDR2: GTSNPN, SVGIG (reference sequence). The CDR3 loop spans 13 amino acids. Between the trimmed V and J ends, which lost 3 bases and 2 bases, there was a span of 8 bases. Here the CDR3 DNA reads TGTGCCTGGAGCCCAGGGGGCAATCAGCCCCAGCATTTT. Translated: CAWSPGGNQPQHF.

Concerning this clone: This specimen includes other DNA sequences encoding the same CDR3. The genes are TRBV7-9 and TRBJ2-7; no reliable D call. Trimming stripped 3 bases from V and 2 bases from J, with 8 bases between. CDR1 and CDR2 (germline): SEHNR, FQNEAQ (reference sequence). The CDR3 is 13 amino acids. For the CDR3, the DNA is TGTGCCAGCAGCTTTACTGGAGCCTACGAGCAGTACTTC. Translating it yields CASSFTGAYEQYF. Looking up the rest from reference TRBV7-9 and TRBJ2-7 gives the full variable domain: DTGVSQNPRHKITKRGQNVTFRCDPISEHNRLYWYRQTLGQGPEFLTYFQNEAQLEKSRLLSDRFSAERPKGSFSTLEIQRTEQGDSAMYLCASSFTGAYEQYFGPGTRLTVT.

V and J are TRBV19 and TRBJ1-1; D may be TRBD1 (6 bases). This CDR3 has 15 amino acids. Germline assignment: CDR1 LNHDA and CDR2 SQIVND (reference sequence). Trimming took off 2 bases at V and 4 bases at J, with 14 bases between the two ends. CDR3 bases: TGTGCCAGTAGTATATATCAGGGGCACCTCACTGAAGCTTTCTTT. This gives the protein CASSIYQGHLTEAFF.

The chain recombines TRBV19 with TRBJ1-1; no definite D call. CDR3 length equals 16 residues. From germline, CDR1 is LNHDA and CDR2 SQIVND (reference sequence). V shed 4 bases and J shed 10 bases, with 25 bases lying between them. The CDR3 DNA sequence: TGTGCCAGTAGTACCTCTGGGAGAGGAGGTTCCCAGAGAGCTTTCTTT. It translates to CASSTSGRGGSQRAFF.

V is TRBV27 and J is TRBJ2-2; D is uncertain. CDR3 length: 13 amino acids. Per germline, CDR1 MNHEY and CDR2 SMNVEV (reference sequence). V was trimmed by 6 bases and J by 0 bases, leaving 5 bases between them. The CDR3 is CASRDTNTGELFF. CDR3 sequence (DNA): TGTGCCAGCAGAGACACGAACACCGGGGAGCTGTTTTTT.

The chain recombines TRBV2 with TRBJ2-3; possible D gene TRBD2, 6 bases. CDR3 length: 15 amino acids. Germline CDR1 reads SNHLY; CDR2 reads FYNNEI. In DNA form, the CDR3 reads TGTGCGTCAGCAGTGGGACTCCTAAGCACAGATACGCAGTATTTT. This gives the protein CASAVGLLSTDTQYF.

The gene calls are TRBV6-6 and TRBJ2-5, with 12 bases that match TRBD2. This CDR3 spans 15 amino acids. V lost 5 bases to trimming and J lost 4 bases; unmatched junction nucleotides: 5. Germline loops: CDR1 MNHNY, CDR2 SVGAGI (reference sequence). The CDR3 sequence: CASSTPGLAGETQYF. The DNA of the CDR3 is TGTGCCAGCAGTACTCCGGGACTAGCGGGAGAGACCCAGTACTTC.

Here the CDR3 reads CASSPPGTSDEQYF. CDR3 nucleotide sequence: TGTGCCAGCAGCCCCCCCGGGACTAGTGACGAGCAGTACTTC. The chain links TRBV28 to TRBJ2-7, with 8 bases matching TRBD2. CDR1 is MDHEN and CDR2 is SYDVKM in the germline V gene. The CDR3 sequence is 14 residues long. V lost 6 bases to trimming and J lost 5 bases; unmatched junction nucleotides: 9. The full variable domain, in which reference TRBV28 and TRBJ2-7 provide the parts outside the CDR3, is DVKVTQSSRYLVKRTGEKVFLECVQDMDHENMFWYRQDPGLGLRLIYFSYDVKMKEKGDIPEGYSVSREKKERFSLILESASTNQTSMYLCASSPPGTSDEQYFGPGTRLTVT.

The rearrangement joins TRBV23-1 to TRBJ2-5; 8 nucleotides line up with TRBD2. TRBV23-1 counts as an open reading frame of uncertain function. The CDR3 is made up of 15 amino acids. V shed 4 bases and J 0 bases; nucleotides not matched to a gene: 4. The CDR3 reads CASSPDSGNQETQYF. The CDR3 nucleotides read TGCGCCAGCAGTCCCGATAGCGGGAACCAAGAGACCCAGTACTTC.

The chain is built from TRBV11-2 and TRBJ2-7; TRBD1 matches 8 bases. Germline V lookup: CDR1 SGHAT, CDR2 FQNNGV. J was trimmed by 0 bases and V by 5 bases; bases with no gene match: 3. The CDR3 covers 14 residues. CDR3 in amino acids: CASSHGQGSYEQYF. The CDR3 DNA reads TGTGCCAGCAGCCATGGACAGGGCTCCTACGAGCAGTACTTC.

This clone was observed a single time. The genes are TRBV28 and TRBJ2-7; 9 nucleotides line up with TRBD1. CDR3 size: 16 residues. Germline CDR1 MDHEN, CDR2 SYDVKM. Trimming removed 6 bases from V and 0 bases from J; junction bases left unmatched: 9. CDR3 residues: CASSPAGQGLSYEQYF. The CDR3 DNA is TGTGCCAGCAGCCCTGCGGGACAGGGCCTCTCCTACGAGCAGTACTTC. The full variable domain, in which reference TRBV28 and TRBJ2-7 provide the parts outside the CDR3, is DVKVTQSSRYLVKRTGEKVFLECVQDMDHENMFWYRQDPGLGLRLIYFSYDVKMKEKGDIPEGYSVSREKKERFSLILESASTNQTSMYLCASSPAGQGLSYEQYFGPGTRLTVT.

This sequence joins TRBV3-1 (or the pseudogene TRBV3-2) and TRBJ1-1; D is undetermined. Per the germline V gene, CDR1 is LGHDT and CDR2 is YNNKEL (reference sequence). V was shortened by 4 bases and J by 3 bases, with 9 bases between the two germline ends. The CDR3 is 13 amino acids. DNA for the CDR3: TGTGCCAGCAGCCGGGAGAGGGACACTGAAGCTTTCTTT. This codes for CASSRERDTEAFF.

The chain joins TRBV9 to TRBJ1-2; a possible D gene is TRBD1 (6 bases). Per the germline V gene, CDR1 is SGDLS and CDR2 is YYNGEE. This CDR3 comprises 14 residues. The germline V and J ends were trimmed by 0 bases and 4 bases, with 10 bases remaining between them. CDR3 amino acids: CASSVEPGAYGYTF. The CDR3, as DNA: TGTGCCAGCAGCGTAGAACCAGGGGCCTATGGCTACACCTTC.

The chain carries TRBV7-2 and TRBJ1-5; 8 positions agree with TRBD1. From germline, CDR1 is SGHTA and CDR2 FQGNSA. J lost 5 bases, V lost 5 bases, and 2 bases had no gene match. The CDR3 has 13 residues. For the CDR3, the DNA is TGTGCCAGCAGCGAACAGGGGGATCAGCCCCAGCATTTT. Its translation: CASSEQGDQPQHF. The complete variable domain, with remaining parts taken from reference TRBV7-2 and TRBJ1-5, reads GAGVSQSPSNKVTEKGKDVELRCDPISGHTALYWYRQSLGQGLEFLIYFQGNSAPDKSGLPSDRFSAERTGGSVSTLTIQRTQQEDSAVYLCASSEQGDQPQHFGDGTRLSIL.

This chain connects TRBV12-3 or TRBV12-4 to TRBJ1-2, with D possibly being TRBD1 (5 bases). V was cut by 6 bases and J by 6 bases, with 11 bases left in between. The CDR3 runs 12 residues. As DNA, the CDR3 is TGTGCCAGCAGGCAAGACAGAGATGGCTACACCTTC. This gives the protein CASRQDRDGYTF.

This clone showed up just once. The chain employs TRBV3-1 (or the pseudogene TRBV3-2) and TRBJ1-1; 8 nucleotides match TRBD1. Trimming removed 4 bases from V and 4 bases from J; junction bases left unmatched: 8. Germline CDR1 is LGHDT and CDR2 is YNNKEL (reference sequence). The CDR3 totals 15 residues. The CDR3 here is CASSLGQGLGTEAFF. The CDR3 DNA reads TGTGCCAGCAGCCTTGGACAGGGCTTGGGCACTGAAGCTTTCTTT.

This chain links TRBV30 with TRBJ2-3, with TRBD2 matching 10 bases. This CDR3 contains 15 residues. V lost 8 bases, J lost 2 bases, and 10 bases stayed unmatched. CDR1 and CDR2 from the germline V gene are GTSNPN and SVGIG (reference sequence). CDR3 coding DNA: TGTGCCGGAACCACTAGCGGGGACTACACAGATACGCAGTATTTT. Amino acids: CAGTTSGDYTDTQYF.